What follows are 12 T cell receptor beta chains derived from one specimen sequenced in a study of blood T cell repertoires in COVID-19. Sequencing was performed with immunoSEQ multiplex PCR; in TCRdb, only in-frame clones are kept and a portion is missing. The sample contains tens of thousands of clones, 65% to 85% of which appear only once. The sample taken for sequencing was peripheral blood. The receptors were gathered from a woman in her sixties or seventies with acute or convalescent COVID-19.

This clone was seen a few times. V gene TRBV29-1 combines with J gene TRBJ1-1; D is uncertain. Trimming cost V 3 bases and J 1 base, with 9 bases left between them. The germline CDR1 and CDR2 sequences are SQVTM and ANQGSEA. There are 13 residues in the CDR3. In nucleotides, the CDR3 is TGCAGCGTTGAGTCTTGGCAGAACACTGAAGCTTTCTTT. Amino acid sequence: CSVESWQNTEAFF. Supplemented by reference TRBV29-1 and TRBJ1-1, the full variable domain reads SAVISQKPSRDICQRGTSLTIQCQVDSQVTMMFWYRQQPGQSLTLIATANQGSEATYESGFVIDKFPISRPNLTFSTLTVSNMSPEDSSIYLCSVESWQNTEAFFGQGTRLTVV.

This chain joins TRBV4-2 and TRBJ1-2; D perhaps matches TRBD1 (5 bases). V lost 5 bases and J 3 bases, leaving 16 bases between the germline ends. CDR1 is LGHNA and CDR2 is YNFKEQ in the germline V gene. CDR3 length: 15 residues. CDR3 coding DNA: TGTGCCAGCAGCTCAATTGCGGGGGGGGACTATGGCTACACCTTC. This gives the protein CASSSIAGGDYGYTF.

The CDR3 protein is CSLAKGYNEQFF. The CDR3 bases are TGCAGCCTGGCGAAGGGGTACAATGAGCAGTTCTTC. This chain joins TRBV29-1 and TRBJ2-1, with D perhaps matching TRBD1 (5 bases). V gave up 8 bases and J gave up 4 bases, with 12 bases separating them. Germline V gene lookup returns CDR1 SQVTM and CDR2 ANQGSEA. CDR3 length equals 12 residues.

The chain uses TRBV10-3 and TRBJ2-5; 13 nucleotides line up with TRBD2. Germline V gene sequence: CDR1 ENHRY, CDR2 SYGVKD. The CDR3 has 17 amino acids. V shed 2 bases and J 4 bases; nucleotides not matched to a gene: 7. CDR3 sequence reads: CAISEQLAGGLRETQYF. The CDR3 bases are TGTGCCATCAGTGAGCAACTAGCGGGGGGGCTTCGAGAGACCCAGTACTTC.

The V gene is TRBV7-3, the J gene TRBJ2-2, with D maybe TRBD1 (5 bases). Germline CDR1 reads SGHTA; CDR2 reads FQGTGA. CDR3 length: 14 residues. Trimming took 2 bases from V and 4 from J, leaving 8 bases between them. The CDR3 nucleotides read TGTGCCAGCAGCTTACAGGGTCCCACCGGGGAGCTGTTTTTT. Amino acid sequence: CASSLQGPTGELFF.

V usage is TRBV30 and J usage is TRBJ2-1; 10 nucleotides match TRBD1. CDR1 is GTSNPN and CDR2 is SVGIG in the germline V gene (reference sequence). This CDR3 has 13 residues. The trim removed 3 bases at V and 15 bases at J, leaving 11 bases unmatched. The CDR3 spells CAWREPPGQGTFF. The CDR3 DNA follows: TGTGCCTGGAGAGAACCTCCGGGACAGGGGACGTTCTTC.

This clone came up once. This chain uses TRBV27 with TRBJ2-2; D gene ambiguous. From germline, CDR1 is MNHEY and CDR2 SMNVEV (reference sequence). The V and J ends lost 6 bases and 2 bases respectively, with 10 bases between them. The CDR3 has 14 residues. For the CDR3, the DNA is TGTGCCAGCAGCCTGGCTCGTAACACCGGGGAGCTGTTTTTT. Translation: CASSLARNTGELFF.

The genes are TRBV6-5 and TRBJ1-5, with D possibly TRBD1 on 5 matching bases. Trimming took 4 bases from V and 5 from J, leaving 15 bases between them. Looked up from germline, CDR1 is MNHEY and CDR2 is SVGAGI. This CDR3 comprises 15 residues. The CDR3 loop is CASSWGVGGDQPQHF. As DNA, the CDR3 is TGTGCCAGCAGTTGGGGCGTCGGCGGGGATCAGCCCCAGCATTTT.

The V and J genes are TRBV7-3 and TRBJ1-1; no clear D. Germline lookup yields CDR1 SGHTA and CDR2 FQGTGA. CDR3 length: 15 amino acids. Trimming took 3 bases from V and 1 from J, leaving 12 bases between them. CDR3 loop: CASSLRVGANTEAFF. In DNA form, the CDR3 reads TGTGCCAGCAGCTTGAGGGTTGGCGCGAACACTGAAGCTTTCTTT.

The chain employs TRBV3-1 (or the pseudogene TRBV3-2) and TRBJ2-2, with 11 bases that match TRBD2. Germline CDR1 LGHDT, CDR2 YNNKEL (reference sequence). CDR3 length equals 16 residues. Trimming at V came to 4 bases and at J to 5 bases, leaving 6 bases not matched to a gene. Written as DNA, the CDR3 is TGTGCCAGCAGCCTCCGACTAGCGGGGTTGACCGGGGAGCTGTTTTTT. It specifies CASSLRLAGLTGELFF.

The gene calls are TRBV9 and TRBJ2-5; 7 bases are a match to TRBD1. Germline CDR1 is SGDLS and CDR2 is YYNGEE. CDR3 length: 14 amino acids. The trim removed 3 bases at V and 1 base at J, leaving 3 bases unmatched. The CDR3 region has the DNA TGTGCCAGCAGCGCGACAGGGTTCCAAGAGACCCAGTACTTC. Residues: CASSATGFQETQYF.

The chain uses TRBV18 and TRBJ1-2; D not resolved. The CDR3 loop spans 11 amino acids. V gave up 3 bases and J gave up 8 bases, with 7 bases separating them. Germline assignment: CDR1 KGHSH and CDR2 LQKENI. CDR3 nucleotide sequence: TGTGCCAGCTCACCGGAGCGCGGCTACACCTTC. This encodes CASSPERGYTF.